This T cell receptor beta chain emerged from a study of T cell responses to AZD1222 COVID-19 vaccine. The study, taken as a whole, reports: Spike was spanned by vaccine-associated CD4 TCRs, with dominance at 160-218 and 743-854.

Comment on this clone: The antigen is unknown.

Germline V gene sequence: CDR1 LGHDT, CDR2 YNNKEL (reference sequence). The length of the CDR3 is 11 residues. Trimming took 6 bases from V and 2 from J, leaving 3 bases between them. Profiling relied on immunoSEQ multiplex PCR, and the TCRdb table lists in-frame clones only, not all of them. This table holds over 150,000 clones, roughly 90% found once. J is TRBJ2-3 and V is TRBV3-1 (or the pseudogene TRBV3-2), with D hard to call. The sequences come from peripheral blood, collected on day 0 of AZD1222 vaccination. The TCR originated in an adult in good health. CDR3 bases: TGTGCCAGCAGACACACAGATACGCAGTATTTT. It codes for CASRHTDTQYF.